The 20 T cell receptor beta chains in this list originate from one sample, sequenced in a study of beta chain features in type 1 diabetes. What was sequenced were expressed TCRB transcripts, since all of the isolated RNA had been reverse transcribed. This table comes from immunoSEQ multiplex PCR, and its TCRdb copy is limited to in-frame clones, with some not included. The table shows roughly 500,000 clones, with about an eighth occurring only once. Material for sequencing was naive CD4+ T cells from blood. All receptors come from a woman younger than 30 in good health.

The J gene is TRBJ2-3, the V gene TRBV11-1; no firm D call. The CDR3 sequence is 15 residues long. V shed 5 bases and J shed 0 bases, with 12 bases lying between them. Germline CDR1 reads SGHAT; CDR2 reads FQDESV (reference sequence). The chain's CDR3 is CASSTGRASTDTQYF. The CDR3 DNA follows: TGTGCCAGCAGCACCGGACGGGCGAGCACAGATACGCAGTATTTT.

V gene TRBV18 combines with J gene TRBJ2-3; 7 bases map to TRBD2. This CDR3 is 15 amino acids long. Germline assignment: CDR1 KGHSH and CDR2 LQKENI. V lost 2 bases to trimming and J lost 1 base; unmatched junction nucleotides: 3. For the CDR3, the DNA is TGTGCCAGCTCACCAAGCCTAGCGGGCACAGATACGCAGTATTTT. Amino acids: CASSPSLAGTDTQYF.

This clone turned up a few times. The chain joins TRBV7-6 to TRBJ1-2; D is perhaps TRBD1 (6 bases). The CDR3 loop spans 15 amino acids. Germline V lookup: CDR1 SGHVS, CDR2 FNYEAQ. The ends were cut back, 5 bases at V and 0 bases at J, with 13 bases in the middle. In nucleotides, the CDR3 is TGTGCCAGCAGCCCTGGTTGGACAGCTAACTATGGCTACACCTTC. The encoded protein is CASSPGWTANYGYTF.

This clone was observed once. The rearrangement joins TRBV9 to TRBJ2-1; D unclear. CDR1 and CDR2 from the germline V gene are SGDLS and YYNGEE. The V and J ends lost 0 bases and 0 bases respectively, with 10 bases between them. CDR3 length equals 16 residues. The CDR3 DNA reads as TGTGCCAGCAGCGTAGAAGTCTGGGGCTCCTACAATGAGCAGTTCTTC. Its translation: CASSVEVWGSYNEQFF. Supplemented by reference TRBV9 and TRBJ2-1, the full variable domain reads DSGVTQTPKHLITATGQRVTLRCSPRSGDLSVYWYQQSLDQGLQFLIQYYNGEERAKGNILERFSAQQFPDLHSELNLSSLELGDSALYFCASSVEVWGSYNEQFFGPGTRLTVL.

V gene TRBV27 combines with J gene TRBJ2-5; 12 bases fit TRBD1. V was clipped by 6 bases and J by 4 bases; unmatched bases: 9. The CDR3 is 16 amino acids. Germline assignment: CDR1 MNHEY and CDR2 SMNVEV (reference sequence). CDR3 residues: CASSLGQGAVGETQYF. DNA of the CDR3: TGTGCCAGCAGCCTGGGACAGGGGGCGGTCGGAGAGACCCAGTACTTC.

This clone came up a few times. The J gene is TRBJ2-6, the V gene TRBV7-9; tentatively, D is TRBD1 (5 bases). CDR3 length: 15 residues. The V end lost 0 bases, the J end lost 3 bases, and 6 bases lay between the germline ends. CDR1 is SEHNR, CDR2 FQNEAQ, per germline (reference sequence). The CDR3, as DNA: TGTGCCAGCAGCTTAGCAGGGGTTGGGGCCAACGTCCTGACTTTC. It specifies CASSLAGVGANVLTF.

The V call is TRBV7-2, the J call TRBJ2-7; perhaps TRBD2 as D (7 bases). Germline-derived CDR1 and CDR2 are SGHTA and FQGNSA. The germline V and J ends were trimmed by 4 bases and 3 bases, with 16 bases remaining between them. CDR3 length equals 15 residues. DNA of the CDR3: TGTGCCAGCAGCTCATCGAGCGGGACATTCTACGAGCAGTACTTC. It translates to CASSSSSGTFYEQYF.

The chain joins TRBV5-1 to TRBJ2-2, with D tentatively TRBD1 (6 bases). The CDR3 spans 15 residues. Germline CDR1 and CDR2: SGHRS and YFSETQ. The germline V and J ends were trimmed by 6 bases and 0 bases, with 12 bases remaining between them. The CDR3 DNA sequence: TGCGCCAGCAAGCCCGGGACACCGAACACCGGGGAGCTGTTTTTT. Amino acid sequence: CASKPGTPNTGELFF.

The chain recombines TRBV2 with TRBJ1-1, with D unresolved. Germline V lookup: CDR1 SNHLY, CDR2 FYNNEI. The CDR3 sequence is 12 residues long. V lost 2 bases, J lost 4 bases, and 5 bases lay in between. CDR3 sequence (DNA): TGTGCCAGCAGTGAACGGAGCACTGAAGCTTTCTTT. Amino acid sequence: CASSERSTEAFF.

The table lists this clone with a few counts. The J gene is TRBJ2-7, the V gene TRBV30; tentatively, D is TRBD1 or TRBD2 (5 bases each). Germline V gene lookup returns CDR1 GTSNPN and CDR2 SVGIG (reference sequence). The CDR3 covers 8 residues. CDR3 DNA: TGTGCCTGGAGCGGGACGAAGGTC. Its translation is CAWSGTKV.

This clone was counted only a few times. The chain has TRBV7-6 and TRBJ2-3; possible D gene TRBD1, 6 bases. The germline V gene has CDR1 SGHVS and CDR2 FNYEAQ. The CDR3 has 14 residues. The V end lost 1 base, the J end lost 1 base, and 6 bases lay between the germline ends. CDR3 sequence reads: CASSLDRGTDTQYF. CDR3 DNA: TGTGCCAGCAGCTTAGACAGGGGCACAGATACGCAGTATTTT.

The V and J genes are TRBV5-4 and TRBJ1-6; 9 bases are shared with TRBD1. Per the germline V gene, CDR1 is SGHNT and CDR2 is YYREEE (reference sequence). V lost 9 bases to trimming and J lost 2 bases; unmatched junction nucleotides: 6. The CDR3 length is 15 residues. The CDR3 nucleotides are TGTGCCACCGGACAGGGGAGCCCCTATAATTCACCCCTCCACTTT. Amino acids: CATGQGSPYNSPLHF.

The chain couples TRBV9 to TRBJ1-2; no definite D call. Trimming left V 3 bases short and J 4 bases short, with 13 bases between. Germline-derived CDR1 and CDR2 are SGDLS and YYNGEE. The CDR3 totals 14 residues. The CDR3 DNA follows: TGTGCCAGCAGCGCCGGAGGCGCCCTCTATGGCTACACCTTC. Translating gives CASSAGGALYGYTF.

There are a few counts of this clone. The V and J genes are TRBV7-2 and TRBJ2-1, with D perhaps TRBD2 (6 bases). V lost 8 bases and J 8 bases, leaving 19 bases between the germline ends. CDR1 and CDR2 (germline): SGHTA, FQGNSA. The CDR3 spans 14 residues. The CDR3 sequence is CASRPRAGGHEQFF. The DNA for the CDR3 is TGTGCCAGCCGACCCCGGGCCGGGGGACATGAGCAGTTCTTC.

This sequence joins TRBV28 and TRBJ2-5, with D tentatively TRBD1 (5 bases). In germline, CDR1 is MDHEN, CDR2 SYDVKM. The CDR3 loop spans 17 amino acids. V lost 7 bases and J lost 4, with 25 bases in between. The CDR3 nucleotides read TGTGCCAGCACCATTAGTCGGTCTAGGGGAAGGGGAGAGACCCAGTACTTC. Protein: CASTISRSRGRGETQYF.

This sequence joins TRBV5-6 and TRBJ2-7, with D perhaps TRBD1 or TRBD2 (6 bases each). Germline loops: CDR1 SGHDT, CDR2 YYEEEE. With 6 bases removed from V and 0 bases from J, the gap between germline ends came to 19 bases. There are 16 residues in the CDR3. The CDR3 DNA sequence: TGTGCCAGCACCTCCGGGGGCAGTTTAGGCTCCTACGAGCAGTACGTC. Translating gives CASTSGGSLGSYEQYV.

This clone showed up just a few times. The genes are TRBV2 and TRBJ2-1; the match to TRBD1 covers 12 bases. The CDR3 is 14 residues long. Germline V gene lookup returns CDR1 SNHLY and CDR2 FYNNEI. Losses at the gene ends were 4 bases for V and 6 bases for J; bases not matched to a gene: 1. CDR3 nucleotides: TGTGCCAGCAGTGGGGACAGGGGGCGCAATGAGCAGTTCTTC. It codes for CASSGDRGRNEQFF.

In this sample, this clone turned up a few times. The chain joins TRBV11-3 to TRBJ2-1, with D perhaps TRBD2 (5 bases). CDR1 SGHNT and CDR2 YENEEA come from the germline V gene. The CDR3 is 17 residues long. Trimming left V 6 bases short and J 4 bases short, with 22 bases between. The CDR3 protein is CASSSPPLMSGYNEQFF. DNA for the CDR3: TGTGCCAGCAGTAGTCCCCCCTTAATGTCGGGGTACAATGAGCAGTTCTTC.

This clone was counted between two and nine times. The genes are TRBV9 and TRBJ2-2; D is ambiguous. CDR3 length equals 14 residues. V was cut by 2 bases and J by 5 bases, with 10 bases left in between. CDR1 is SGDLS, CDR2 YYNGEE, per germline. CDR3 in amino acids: CASSVADLTGELFF. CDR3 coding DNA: TGTGCCAGCAGCGTGGCAGATTTAACCGGGGAGCTGTTTTTT.

CDR3 sequence reads: CASSSSVYEQYV. CDR3 sequence (DNA): TGTGCCAGCAGTTCCTCAGTGTACGAGCAGTACGTC. The J gene is TRBJ2-7, the V gene TRBV28; D is undetermined. V was trimmed by 4 bases and J by 4 bases, leaving 8 bases between them. The germline gives CDR1 MDHEN, CDR2 SYDVKM. The length of the CDR3 is 12 residues.